This T cell receptor (beta chain) is drawn from a study of tumor-infiltrating lymphocytes in glioblastoma multiforme. Regarding the study as a whole: Unequal TCR RNA per T cell might skew measured clone sizes. Just one glioblastoma patient contributed to the TCR-mutation comparison.

Germline assignment: CDR1 LGHNA and CDR2 YSLEER. The CDR3 length is 13 residues. V lost 0 bases and J 7 bases, leaving 7 bases between the germline ends. TCR beta libraries were built from RNA through three nested multiplex PCR rounds using modified ARM-PCR. No unique molecular identifiers were described for these TCRB libraries. TCRdb re-called the multiplex PCR reads through MiXCR, storing one row per CDR3 protein. The sample lists fewer than 40,000 distinct CDR3 sequences; 61% were seen once. This clonotype was seen more than once but under ten times. Its antigen is undetermined. The sequenced sample consisted of brain tumor tissue. The clonotype comes from a male donor with glioblastoma. V usage is TRBV4-3 and J usage is TRBJ2-1, with unresolved D. The CDR3 protein is CASSQDVENEQFF. The DNA of the CDR3 is TGCGCCAGCAGCCAAGACGTGGAGAATGAGCAGTTCTTC.